This record covers a single T cell receptor (beta chain). Its specificity is unknown. Germline CDR1 reads SGHNT; CDR2 reads YYREEE (reference sequence). V was pared by 3 bases and J by 0 bases, with 6 bases of the junction left unmatched. CDR3 length: 17 amino acids. This sample was taken from a study of PD-1 blockade in classical Hodgkin lymphoma. Study-level results: Later analyses included only patients treated at least 1 year post-ASCT. What drove the repertoire differences, possibly disease activity or prior therapy, has not been defined.

Following autologous stem cell transplantation, relapse occurred in every patient, and exposure to brentuximab vedotin varied. Measured with immunoSEQ multiplex PCR; TCRdb has only the in-frame clones, and not every one. The table includes about 98,000 clones, 92% detected once. This sequence joins TRBV5-4 and TRBJ1-4; 9 nucleotides line up with TRBD1. This receptor was identified in a human donor with classical Hodgkin lymphoma. The material sequenced was peripheral blood mononuclear cells (PBMCs), taken at baseline. CDR3 residues: CASSWDRASPTNEKLFF. Here the CDR3 DNA reads TGTGCCAGCAGCTGGGACAGGGCGAGCCCAACTAATGAAAAACTGTTTTTT. Full variable domain (missing parts from reference TRBV5-4 and TRBJ1-4): ETGVTQSPTHLIKTRGQQVTLRCSSQSGHNTVSWYQQALGQGPQFIFQYYREEENGRGNFPPRFSGLQFPNYSSELNVNALELDDSALYLCASSWDRASPTNEKLFFGSGTQLSVL.